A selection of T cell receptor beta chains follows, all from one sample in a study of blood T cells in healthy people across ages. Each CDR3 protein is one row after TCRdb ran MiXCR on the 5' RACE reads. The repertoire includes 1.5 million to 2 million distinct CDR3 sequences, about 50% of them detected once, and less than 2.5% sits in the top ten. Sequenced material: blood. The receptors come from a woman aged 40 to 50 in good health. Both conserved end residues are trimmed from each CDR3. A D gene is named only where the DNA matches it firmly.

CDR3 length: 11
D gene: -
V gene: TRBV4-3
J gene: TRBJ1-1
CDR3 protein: ASSQVADTEAF

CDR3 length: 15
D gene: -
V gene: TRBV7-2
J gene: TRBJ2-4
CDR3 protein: ASSPETVIRAKNIQY

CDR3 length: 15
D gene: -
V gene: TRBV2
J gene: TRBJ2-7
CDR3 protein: ASSESLGDFSYNEQY

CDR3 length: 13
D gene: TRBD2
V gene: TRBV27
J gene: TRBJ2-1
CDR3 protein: ASSLTGTSVNEQF

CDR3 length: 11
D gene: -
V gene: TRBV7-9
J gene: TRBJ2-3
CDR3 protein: ASTLGGVDTQY

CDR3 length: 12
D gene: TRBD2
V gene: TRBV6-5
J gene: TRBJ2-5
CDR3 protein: ASSYSGRTKTQY

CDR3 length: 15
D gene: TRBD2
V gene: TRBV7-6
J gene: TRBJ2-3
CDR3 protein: ASSLGEGPLNTDTQY

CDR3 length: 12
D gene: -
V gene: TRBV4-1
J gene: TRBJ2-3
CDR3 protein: ASSQPTRGNTQY

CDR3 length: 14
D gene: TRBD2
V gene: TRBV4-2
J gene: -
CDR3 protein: ASSQDSLAGGETQY

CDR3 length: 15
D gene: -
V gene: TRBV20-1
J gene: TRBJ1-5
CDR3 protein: SASVGHPRYSNQPQH

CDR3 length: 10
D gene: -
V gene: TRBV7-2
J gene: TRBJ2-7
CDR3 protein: ASSMGGYEQY

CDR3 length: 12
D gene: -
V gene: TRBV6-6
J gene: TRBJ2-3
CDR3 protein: ASSYRGPEATQY

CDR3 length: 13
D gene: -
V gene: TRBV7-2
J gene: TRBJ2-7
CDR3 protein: ASSLGATSSYEQY

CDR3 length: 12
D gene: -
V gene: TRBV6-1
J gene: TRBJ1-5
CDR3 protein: ASSEASFNQPQH

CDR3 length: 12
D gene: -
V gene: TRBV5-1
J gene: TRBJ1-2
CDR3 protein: ASSWGGESYGYT

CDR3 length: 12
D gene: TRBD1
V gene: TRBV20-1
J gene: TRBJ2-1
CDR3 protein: SASDRGGHNEQF

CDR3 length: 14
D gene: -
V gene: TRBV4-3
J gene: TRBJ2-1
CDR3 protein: ASSQDQGLLGNEQF

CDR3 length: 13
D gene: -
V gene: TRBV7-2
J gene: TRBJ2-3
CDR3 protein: ASSSIGFSTDTQY

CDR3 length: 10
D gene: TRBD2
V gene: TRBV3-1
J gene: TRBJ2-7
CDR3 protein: ASSQLAGEQY

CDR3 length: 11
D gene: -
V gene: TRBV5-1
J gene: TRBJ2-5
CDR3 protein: ASSLSQAETQY

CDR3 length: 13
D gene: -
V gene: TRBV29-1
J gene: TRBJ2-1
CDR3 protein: SVVGGLWFYNEQF

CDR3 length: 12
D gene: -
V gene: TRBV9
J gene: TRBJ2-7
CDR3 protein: ASSVRSNSDEQY

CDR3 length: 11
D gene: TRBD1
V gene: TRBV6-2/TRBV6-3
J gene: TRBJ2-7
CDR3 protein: ASLGQNFGEQY

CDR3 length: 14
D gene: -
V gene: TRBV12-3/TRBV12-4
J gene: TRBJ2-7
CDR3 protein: ASSLNPGQRLSEQY

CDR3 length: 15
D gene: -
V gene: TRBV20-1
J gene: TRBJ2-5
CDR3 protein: SARDDSRQNFQETQY

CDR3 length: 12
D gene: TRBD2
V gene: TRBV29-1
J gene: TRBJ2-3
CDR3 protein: SVLSGGRTDTQY

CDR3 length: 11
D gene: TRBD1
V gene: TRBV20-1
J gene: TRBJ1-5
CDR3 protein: SATDRGNQPQH

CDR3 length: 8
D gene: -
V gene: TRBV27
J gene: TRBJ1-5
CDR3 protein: ASVAGSQH

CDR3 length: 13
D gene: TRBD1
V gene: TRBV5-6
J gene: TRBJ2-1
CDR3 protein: ASNPRDRGYNEQF

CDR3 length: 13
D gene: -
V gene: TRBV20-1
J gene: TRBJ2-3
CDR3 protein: SARDLRGTTDTQY

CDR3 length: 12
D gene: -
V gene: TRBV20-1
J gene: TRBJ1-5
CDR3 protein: SADRGGSNQPQH